The entry below describes one T cell receptor beta chain. Its antigen remains unknown. The sample belongs to a study of blood T cells in healthy people across ages. Study-level findings and limits: Changes in expanded clonotypes were possibly confounded, as the CMV status of donors was unknown.

Drawn from each donor were ten milliliters of peripheral blood. The study isolated at least 6.5 million PBMCs from each sample. Germline V gives CDR1 LGHDT, CDR2 YNNKEL (reference sequence). The CDR3 extends over 14 amino acids. Next came a second PCR, run for about 7 to 12 cycles, which used a sample-barcoded 5' primer along with a J-beta primer mix. Every cDNA molecule bore a tag from a template-switch adaptor containing 12 random nucleotides. TCRdb passed the 5' RACE reads through MiXCR, listing each CDR3 protein once. The top ten hold under 25% of the sample, which has 1.5 million to 2 million distinct CDR3 sequences, about two fifths seen once.

V gene TRBV3-1 combines with J gene TRBJ2-7, with D perhaps matching TRBD1 or TRBD2 (5 bases each). The J call is in doubt because the DNA end fits TRBJ2-5 better. Sequenced: blood. This sequence originates from a human donor in good health. The CDR3 bases are TGTGCCAGCAGCCGGGGGAGCGTAGAAAAGACCCAGTACTTC. Its protein is CASSRGSVEKTQYF.